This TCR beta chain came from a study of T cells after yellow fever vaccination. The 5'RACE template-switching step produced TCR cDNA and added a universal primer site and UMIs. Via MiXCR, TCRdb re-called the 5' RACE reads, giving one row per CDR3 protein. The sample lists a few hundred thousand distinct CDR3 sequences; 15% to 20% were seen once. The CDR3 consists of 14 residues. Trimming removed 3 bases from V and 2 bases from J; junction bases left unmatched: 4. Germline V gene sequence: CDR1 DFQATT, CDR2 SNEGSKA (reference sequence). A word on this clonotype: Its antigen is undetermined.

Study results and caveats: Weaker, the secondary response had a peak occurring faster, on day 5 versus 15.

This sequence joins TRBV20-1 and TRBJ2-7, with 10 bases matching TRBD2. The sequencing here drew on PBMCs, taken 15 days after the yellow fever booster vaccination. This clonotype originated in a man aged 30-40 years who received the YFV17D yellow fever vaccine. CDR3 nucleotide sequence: TGCAGTGCTAGCCCCCTAGCGGGAGCCTACGAGCAGTACTTC. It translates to CSASPLAGAYEQYF.